This T cell receptor (beta chain) derives from a study of blood T cell repertoires in COVID-19. Study information: The study drew acute and convalescent COVID-19 samples from the United States, Italy and Spain. T cells, B-cell-depleted T cells, or PBMCs provided the cDNA or gDNA that served as material.

This CDR3 has 15 residues. Germline-derived CDR1 and CDR2 are SNHLY and FYNNEI. The J segment lost 0 bases and the V segment lost 7 bases, leaving 3 bases of the junction unmatched. Original analysis: Amplification with reference gene primers provided the estimates of nucleated cell counts. The method was immunoSEQ multiplex PCR; TCRdb's version includes in-frame clones alone and lacks a portion of them. Clonal size and the V and J genes are those of that table, whereas D and trimming came from the DNA. The table records 200,000 to 250,000 clones, 84% of them present only once. This chain joins TRBV2 and TRBJ2-2; 9 positions match TRBD2. This receptor was identified in a man between 50 and 59 years old with acute or convalescent COVID-19. Input material: peripheral blood. The CDR3 DNA is TGTGCCAGCAAGGGGACTAGCACGAACACCGGGGAGCTGTTTTTT. Translated, it gives CASKGTSTNTGELFF.